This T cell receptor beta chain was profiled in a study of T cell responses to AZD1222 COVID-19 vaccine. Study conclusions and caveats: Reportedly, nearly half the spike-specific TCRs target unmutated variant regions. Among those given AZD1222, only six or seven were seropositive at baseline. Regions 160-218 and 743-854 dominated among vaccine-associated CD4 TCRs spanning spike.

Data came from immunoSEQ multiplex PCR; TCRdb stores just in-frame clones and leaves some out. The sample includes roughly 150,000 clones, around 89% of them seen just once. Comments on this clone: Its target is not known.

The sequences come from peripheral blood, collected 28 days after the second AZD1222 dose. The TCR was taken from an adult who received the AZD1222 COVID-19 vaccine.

The CDR3 loop reads CASSPPKYNEQFF. CDR3 nucleotide sequence: TGTGCCAGCTCGCCTCCCAAATACAATGAGCAGTTCTTC. The chain combines TRBV28 with TRBJ2-1; no clear D. CDR3 length equals 13 residues. Germline loops: CDR1 MDHEN, CDR2 SYDVKM. The V gene lost 8 bases and the J gene lost 4 bases, with 12 bases spanning the gap.